The 6 T cell receptor beta chains in this list originate from one sample, sequenced in a study of OX40 agonist ivuxolimab in advanced cancers. TCRdb keeps only in-frame clones here, not all; method: immunoSEQ multiplex PCR. Of some 62,000 clones listed, about 89% are singletons. Sequenced material: CD4+ or CD8+ T cells sorted from blood, taken in a trial of the OX40 agonist ivuxolimab. The source of these receptors is an adult with an advanced solid tumor such as melanoma, head and neck, liver or kidney cancer.

The chain couples TRBV28 to TRBJ2-3, with D tentatively TRBD1 (6 bases). This CDR3 comprises 13 residues. The ends were cut back, 4 bases at V and 5 bases at J, with 10 bases in the middle. Germline lookup yields CDR1 MDHEN and CDR2 SYDVKM. CDR3 DNA sequence: TGTGCCAGCAGTTCTCCAGGGGTAGATACGCAGTATTTT. Its protein is CASSSPGVDTQYF.

This chain links TRBV2 with TRBJ2-7, with TRBD1 matching 10 bases. The CDR3 contains 13 residues. Germline V gene data show CDR1 as SNHLY and CDR2 as FYNNEI. V shed 8 bases and J 5 bases; nucleotides not matched to a gene: 6. The CDR3 here is CASWTGGVNEQYF. For the CDR3, the DNA is TGTGCCAGCTGGACAGGGGGAGTAAACGAGCAGTACTTC.

The gene calls are TRBV9 and TRBJ1-1; D is unresolved. CDR1 and CDR2 (germline): SGDLS, YYNGEE. This CDR3 has 15 residues. Trimming took 0 bases from V and 6 from J, leaving 15 bases between them. The CDR3 is CASSVVSEWSAEAFF. The CDR3 DNA follows: TGTGCCAGCAGCGTAGTTAGCGAATGGAGCGCTGAAGCTTTCTTT. Together with reference TRBV9 and TRBJ1-1, the CDR3 gives the full variable domain: DSGVTQTPKHLITATGQRVTLRCSPRSGDLSVYWYQQSLDQGLQFLIQYYNGEERAKGNILERFSAQQFPDLHSELNLSSLELGDSALYFCASSVVSEWSAEAFFGQGTRLTVV.

V gene TRBV6-1 combines with J gene TRBJ1-6, with no clear D. This CDR3 has 14 residues. CDR1 is MNHNS and CDR2 is SASEGT in the germline V gene. With 7 bases removed from V and 7 bases from J, the gap between germline ends came to 14 bases. CDR3 nucleotide sequence: TGTGCCAGCAATCCTTGGGCAGAGAATTCACCCCTCCACTTT. This translates into CASNPWAENSPLHF.

The chain joins TRBV6-6 to TRBJ1-1, with D hard to call. The V end was cut by 6 bases, the J end by 8 bases, with 16 bases between. The CDR3 sequence is 13 residues long. CDR1 and CDR2 from the germline V gene are MNHNY and SVGAGI (reference sequence). CDR3 amino acids: CASSIVDGGEAFF. The CDR3 DNA reads TGTGCCAGCAGCATCGTCGACGGAGGCGAAGCTTTCTTT.

V gene TRBV30 combines with J gene TRBJ1-1; D may be TRBD1 (5 bases). CDR1 and CDR2 (germline): GTSNPN, SVGIG (reference sequence). This CDR3 contains 10 residues. CDR3 sequence (DNA): TGTGCAGCCAGACAGAGTGCGGCTTTCTTT. It codes for CAARQSAAFF.